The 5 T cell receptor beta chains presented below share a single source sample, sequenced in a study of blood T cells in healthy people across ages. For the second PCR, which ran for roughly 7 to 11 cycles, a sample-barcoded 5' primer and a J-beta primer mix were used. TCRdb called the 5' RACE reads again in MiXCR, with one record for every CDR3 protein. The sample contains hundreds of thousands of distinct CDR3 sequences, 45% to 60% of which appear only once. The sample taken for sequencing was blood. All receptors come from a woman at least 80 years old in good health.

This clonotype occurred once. CDR3 loop: CSARTRQAEASPLHF. CDR3 coding DNA: TGCAGTGCTAGAACCAGACAGGCGGAGGCTTCACCCCTCCACTTT. V and J are TRBV20-1 and TRBJ1-6; possible D gene TRBD1, 6 bases. The germline gives CDR1 DFQATT, CDR2 SNEGSKA (reference sequence). This CDR3 contains 15 residues. V lost 2 bases, J lost 9 bases, and 17 bases lay in between.

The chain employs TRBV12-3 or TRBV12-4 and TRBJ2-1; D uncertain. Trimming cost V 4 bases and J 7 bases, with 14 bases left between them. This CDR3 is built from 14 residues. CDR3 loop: CASSSPSTKNEQFF. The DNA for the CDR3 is TGTGCCAGCAGTTCCCCCTCAACTAAGAATGAGCAGTTCTTC.

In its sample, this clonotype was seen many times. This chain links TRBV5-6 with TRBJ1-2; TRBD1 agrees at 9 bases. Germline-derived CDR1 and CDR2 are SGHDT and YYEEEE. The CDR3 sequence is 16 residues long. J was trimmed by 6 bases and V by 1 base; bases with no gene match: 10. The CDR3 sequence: CASSLRGGTGPNGYTF. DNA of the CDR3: TGTGCCAGCAGCTTGCGTGGTGGGACAGGGCCGAATGGCTACACCTTC. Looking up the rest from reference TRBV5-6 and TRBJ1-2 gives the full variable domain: DAGVTQSPTHLIKTRGQQVTLRCSPKSGHDTVSWYQQALGQGPQFIFQYYEEEERQRGNFPDRFSGHQFPNYSSELNVNALLLGDSALYLCASSLRGGTGPNGYTFGSGTRLTVV.

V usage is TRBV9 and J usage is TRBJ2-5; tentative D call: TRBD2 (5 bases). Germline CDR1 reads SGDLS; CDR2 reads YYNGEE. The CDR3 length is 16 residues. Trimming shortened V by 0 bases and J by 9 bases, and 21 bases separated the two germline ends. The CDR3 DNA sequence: TGTGCCAGCAGCGTAGCCCCCTTTATGTCGTACGGGGCCCAGTACTTC. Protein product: CASSVAPFMSYGAQYF.

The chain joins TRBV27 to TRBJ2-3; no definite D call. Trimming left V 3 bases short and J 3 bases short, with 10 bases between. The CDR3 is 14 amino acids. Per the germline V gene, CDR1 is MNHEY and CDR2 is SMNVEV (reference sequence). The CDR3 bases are TGTGCCAGCAGTTTGGAGACTCAAACAGATACGCAGTATTTT. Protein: CASSLETQTDTQYF.